The rows below give T cell receptor beta chains drawn from one sample of a study of blood T cell repertoires in COVID-19. Profiled with immunoSEQ multiplex PCR; TCRdb holds only in-frame clones, not every one. Of about 100,000 clones in the sample, 65% to 80% were seen once. The sequencing sample was made of peripheral blood. Receptors originate from a man in his sixties or seventies with acute or convalescent COVID-19. The CDR3 runs from the conserved cysteine through the conserved F or W. Each record gives: clone size, V gene, J gene, D gene, CDR3 protein, CDR3 DNA. The D gene is left open where the match is weak. Not all rows give a size; the values are once, few, many and, for expanded clones, a class.

clone_size: NA; v_call: TRBV27; j_call: TRBJ1-2; d_call: NA; cdr3_aa: CASSLGRGSNYGYTF; cdr3_nt: TGTGCCAGCAGTTTAGGGAGGGGAAGTAACTATGGCTACACCTTC
clone_size: few; v_call: TRBV19; j_call: TRBJ2-3; d_call: NA; cdr3_aa: CASSSGMLDTQYF; cdr3_nt: TGTGCCAGTAGCTCCGGGATGCTAGATACGCAGTATTTT
clone_size: few; v_call: TRBV10-1; j_call: TRBJ2-2; d_call: TRBD1; cdr3_aa: CASSESTGANTGELFF; cdr3_nt: TGCGCCAGCAGTGAGTCGACAGGGGCGAACACCGGGGAGCTGTTTTTT
clone_size: NA; v_call: TRBV5-4; j_call: TRBJ2-1; d_call: TRBD1; cdr3_aa: CASSLTRDRGRAEQFF; cdr3_nt: TGTGCCAGCAGCCTCACCCGGGACAGGGGGCGGGCTGAGCAGTTCTTC
clone_size: few; v_call: TRBV6-5; j_call: TRBJ1-2; d_call: NA; cdr3_aa: CASSYDRLNYGYTF; cdr3_nt: TGTGCCAGCAGTTACGACAGACTTAACTATGGCTACACCTTC
clone_size: NA; v_call: TRBV7-3; j_call: TRBJ1-2; d_call: TRBD1; cdr3_aa: CASSMDRLDDYTF; cdr3_nt: TGTGCCAGCAGCATGGACAGGCTGGATGACTACACCTTC
clone_size: NA; v_call: TRBV10-3; j_call: TRBJ2-3; d_call: TRBD1; cdr3_aa: CAVTSRGITDTQYF; cdr3_nt: TGTGCCGTTACCTCCAGGGGGATCACAGATACGCAGTATTTT
clone_size: NA; v_call: TRBV5-4; j_call: TRBJ2-5; d_call: TRBD1; cdr3_aa: CASSLDRADRQTQYF; cdr3_nt: TGTGCCAGCAGCTTAGACAGGGCTGATCGGCAGACCCAGTACTTC
clone_size: NA; v_call: TRBV5-4; j_call: TRBJ1-4; d_call: TRBD1; cdr3_aa: CASSQGGWDREKLFF; cdr3_nt: TGTGCCAGCAGCCAGGGGGGTTGGGATAGGGAAAAACTGTTTTTT
clone_size: NA; v_call: TRBV18; j_call: TRBJ2-1; d_call: TRBD2; cdr3_aa: CASSPRSLAGGLPSSYNEQFF; cdr3_nt: TGTGCCAGCTCACCAAGAAGTCTAGCGGGGGGACTACCTAGCTCCTACAATGAGCAGTTCTTC
clone_size: many; v_call: TRBV3-1/TRBV3-2; j_call: TRBJ1-1; d_call: TRBD1; cdr3_aa: CASSQGTGVDTEAFF; cdr3_nt: TGTGCCAGCAGCCAAGGAACAGGGGTTGACACTGAAGCTTTCTTT
clone_size: NA; v_call: TRBV15; j_call: TRBJ1-1; d_call: NA; cdr3_aa: CATSATRSGKAFF; cdr3_nt: TGTGCCACCAGCGCCACGCGTTCGGGGAAAGCTTTCTTT
clone_size: NA; v_call: TRBV19; j_call: TRBJ1-1; d_call: TRBD1; cdr3_aa: CASTKVSGTGGTEAFF; cdr3_nt: TGTGCCAGTACTAAGGTCTCCGGGACAGGTGGAACTGAAGCTTTCTTT
clone_size: NA; v_call: TRBV5-1; j_call: TRBJ2-5; d_call: TRBD1; cdr3_aa: CASSLGTEETQYF; cdr3_nt: TGCGCCAGCAGCCTCGGGACAGAAGAGACCCAGTACTTC
clone_size: NA; v_call: TRBV19; j_call: TRBJ1-5; d_call: TRBD1; cdr3_aa: CASYGQGAGNQPQHF; cdr3_nt: TGTGCCAGTTACGGACAGGGGGCCGGCAATCAGCCCCAGCATTTT
clone_size: NA; v_call: TRBV27; j_call: TRBJ1-1; d_call: TRBD1; cdr3_aa: CASTVDRWNTEAFF; cdr3_nt: TGTGCCAGCACCGTGGACAGGTGGAACACTGAAGCTTTCTTT
clone_size: NA; v_call: TRBV2; j_call: TRBJ2-7; d_call: TRBD1; cdr3_aa: CASGTGVSEQYF; cdr3_nt: TGTGCCAGCGGGACAGGGGTTAGCGAGCAGTACTTC
clone_size: NA; v_call: TRBV6-6; j_call: TRBJ1-1; d_call: TRBD1; cdr3_aa: CASSPRQGNTEAFF; cdr3_nt: TGTGCCAGCAGTCCACGACAGGGGAACACTGAAGCTTTCTTT
clone_size: few; v_call: TRBV10-3; j_call: TRBJ2-5; d_call: TRBD2; cdr3_aa: CAISIGTSGGQGETQYF; cdr3_nt: TGTGCCATCAGTATTGGGACTAGCGGGGGCCAGGGAGAGACCCAGTACTTC
clone_size: NA; v_call: TRBV7-6; j_call: TRBJ1-3; d_call: TRBD1; cdr3_aa: CASSPTGPSGNTIYF; cdr3_nt: TGTGCCAGCAGCCCGACAGGGCCCTCTGGAAACACCATATATTTT
clone_size: NA; v_call: TRBV6-2/TRBV6-3; j_call: TRBJ1-4; d_call: NA; cdr3_aa: CASSYSTGDNEKLFF; cdr3_nt: TGTGCCAGCAGTTACTCGACGGGGGATAATGAAAAACTGTTTTTT
clone_size: NA; v_call: TRBV6-2/TRBV6-3; j_call: TRBJ1-1; d_call: NA; cdr3_aa: CASSPWEGDTEAFF; cdr3_nt: TGTGCCAGCAGCCCTTGGGAGGGCGACACTGAAGCTTTCTTT
clone_size: NA; v_call: TRBV19; j_call: TRBJ1-5; d_call: NA; cdr3_aa: CATAGSNQPQHF; cdr3_nt: TGTGCCACAGCAGGTAGCAATCAGCCCCAGCATTTT
clone_size: NA; v_call: TRBV3-1/TRBV3-2; j_call: TRBJ2-7; d_call: NA; cdr3_aa: CASSQPSRVYEAQYF; cdr3_nt: TGTGCCAGCAGTCAACCCTCGCGGGTATACGAGGCGCAGTACTTC
clone_size: NA; v_call: TRBV7-8; j_call: TRBJ2-1; d_call: NA; cdr3_aa: CASSSQGSGNYNEQFF; cdr3_nt: TGTGCCAGCAGCTCACAGGGTTCAGGGAACTACAATGAGCAGTTCTTC
clone_size: NA; v_call: TRBV15; j_call: TRBJ1-5; d_call: TRBD1; cdr3_aa: CATSPGQGEPQHF; cdr3_nt: TGTGCCACCAGCCCGGGACAGGGTGAGCCCCAGCATTTT
clone_size: NA; v_call: TRBV5-1; j_call: TRBJ2-7; d_call: NA; cdr3_aa: CASSFDFGGSNYEQYF; cdr3_nt: TGCGCCAGCAGCTTCGACTTTGGGGGGTCTAACTACGAGCAGTACTTC
clone_size: NA; v_call: TRBV27; j_call: TRBJ2-7; d_call: TRBD1; cdr3_aa: CASSMGTGGGEQYF; cdr3_nt: TGTGCCAGCAGTATGGGGACAGGGGGTGGCGAGCAGTACTTC
clone_size: NA; v_call: TRBV6-6; j_call: TRBJ2-6; d_call: NA; cdr3_aa: CASSLLEAGANVLTF; cdr3_nt: TGTGCCAGCAGTCTCCTCGAGGCGGGGGCCAACGTCCTGACTTTC
clone_size: once; v_call: TRBV6-5; j_call: TRBJ1-1; d_call: NA; cdr3_aa: CASSQGIMNTEAFF; cdr3_nt: TGTGCCAGTTCGCAGGGGATTATGAACACTGAAGCTTTCTTT
clone_size: NA; v_call: TRBV5-1; j_call: TRBJ1-2; d_call: TRBD1; cdr3_aa: CASSLENEGAVGYTF; cdr3_nt: TGCGCCAGCAGCTTGGAGAATGAGGGGGCGGTTGGCTACACCTTC
clone_size: few; v_call: TRBV10-3; j_call: TRBJ2-2; d_call: NA; cdr3_aa: CAIRGETSTGELFF; cdr3_nt: TGTGCCATCAGAGGCGAGACAAGTACCGGGGAGCTGTTTTTT
clone_size: NA; v_call: TRBV7-2; j_call: TRBJ1-1; d_call: NA; cdr3_aa: CASSLITVNTEAFF; cdr3_nt: TGTGCCAGCAGCTTAATAACGGTTAACACTGAAGCTTTCTTT
clone_size: NA; v_call: TRBV11-2; j_call: TRBJ2-7; d_call: TRBD1; cdr3_aa: CASSSRSGQGAYEQYF; cdr3_nt: TGTGCCAGCAGCTCCCGCTCGGGGCAGGGGGCCTACGAGCAGTACTTC
clone_size: NA; v_call: TRBV2; j_call: TRBJ1-2; d_call: NA; cdr3_aa: CASSEQVYGYTF; cdr3_nt: TGTGCCAGCAGCGAACAGGTATATGGCTACACCTTC
clone_size: once; v_call: TRBV3-1/TRBV3-2; j_call: TRBJ1-4; d_call: TRBD1; cdr3_aa: CASSQGQGRIRERMKRLFF; cdr3_nt: TGTGCCAGCAGCCAGGGACAGGGGAGGATCAGAGAGCGAATGAAACGACTGTTTTTT
clone_size: NA; v_call: TRBV29-1; j_call: TRBJ1-2; d_call: NA; cdr3_aa: CSVEGGDRGGGYTF; cdr3_nt: TGCAGCGTTGAAGGAGGGGACCGGGGAGGGGGCTACACCTTC
clone_size: NA; v_call: TRBV19; j_call: TRBJ1-5; d_call: TRBD1; cdr3_aa: CASDREANNQPQHF; cdr3_nt: TGTGCCAGTGACAGGGAGGCGAACAATCAGCCCCAGCATTTT
clone_size: NA; v_call: TRBV6-2/TRBV6-3; j_call: TRBJ1-2; d_call: NA; cdr3_aa: CASSPRTNRPNYGYTF; cdr3_nt: TGTGCCAGCAGTCCGCGGACAAATCGCCCTAACTATGGCTACACCTTC
clone_size: NA; v_call: TRBV7-3; j_call: TRBJ1-1; d_call: NA; cdr3_aa: CASSLNRPGEAFF; cdr3_nt: TGTGCCAGCAGCTTAAACAGGCCGGGTGAAGCTTTCTTT
clone_size: NA; v_call: TRBV5-6; j_call: TRBJ2-5; d_call: NA; cdr3_aa: CASSLLDKFQETQYF; cdr3_nt: TGTGCCAGCAGCTTGTTGGACAAATTCCAAGAGACCCAGTACTTC
clone_size: NA; v_call: TRBV5-1; j_call: TRBJ2-1; d_call: NA; cdr3_aa: CASSLDGGASYNEQFF; cdr3_nt: TGCGCCAGCAGCTTGGATGGCGGGGCCTCCTACAATGAGCAGTTCTTC
clone_size: once; v_call: TRBV7-6; j_call: TRBJ2-2; d_call: NA; cdr3_aa: CASSLRTGELFF; cdr3_nt: TGTGCCAGCAGCTTACGCACCGGGGAGCTGTTTTTT
clone_size: NA; v_call: TRBV3-1/TRBV3-2; j_call: TRBJ1-3; d_call: NA; cdr3_aa: CASSQNPAGTGNTIYF; cdr3_nt: TGTGCCAGCAGCCAAAATCCGGCGGGAACTGGAAACACCATATATTTT
clone_size: NA; v_call: TRBV19; j_call: TRBJ2-3; d_call: TRBD2; cdr3_aa: CASSNLAGASTDTQYF; cdr3_nt: TGTGCCAGTAGTAACCTAGCGGGCGCTAGCACAGATACGCAGTATTTT
clone_size: once; v_call: TRBV12-3/TRBV12-4; j_call: TRBJ1-3; d_call: NA; cdr3_aa: CASRLGAGNTIYF; cdr3_nt: TGTGCCAGCAGACTTGGGGCCGGAAACACCATATATTTT
clone_size: NA; v_call: TRBV11-2; j_call: TRBJ2-2; d_call: TRBD1; cdr3_aa: CASNHFSGTGSTGELFF; cdr3_nt: TGTGCCAGCAACCATTTCTCGGGGACAGGAAGCACCGGGGAGCTGTTTTTT
clone_size: NA; v_call: TRBV2; j_call: TRBJ1-3; d_call: NA; cdr3_aa: CASSEGVSGNTIYF; cdr3_nt: TGTGCCAGCAGCGAGGGGGTTTCTGGAAACACCATATATTTT
clone_size: NA; v_call: TRBV4-3; j_call: TRBJ2-1; d_call: TRBD2; cdr3_aa: CASSLSRGGTYNEQFF; cdr3_nt: TGCGCCAGCAGCTTATCGCGGGGAGGGACCTACAATGAGCAGTTCTTC
clone_size: NA; v_call: TRBV6-6; j_call: TRBJ2-5; d_call: TRBD2; cdr3_aa: CASSVRGSGGEETQYF; cdr3_nt: TGTGCCAGCAGTGTCCGGGGAAGCGGGGGAGAAGAGACCCAGTACTTC